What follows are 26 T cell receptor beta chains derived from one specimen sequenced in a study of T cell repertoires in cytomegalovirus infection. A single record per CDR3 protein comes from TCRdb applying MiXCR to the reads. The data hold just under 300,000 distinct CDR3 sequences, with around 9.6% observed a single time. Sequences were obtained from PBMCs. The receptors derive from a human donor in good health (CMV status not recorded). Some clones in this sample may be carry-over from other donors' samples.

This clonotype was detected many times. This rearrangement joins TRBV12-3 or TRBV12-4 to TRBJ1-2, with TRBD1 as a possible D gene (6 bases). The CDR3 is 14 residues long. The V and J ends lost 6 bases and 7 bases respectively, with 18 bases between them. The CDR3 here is CASSLRGASGGYTF. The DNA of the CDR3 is TGTGCCAGCAGCCTGAGGGGGGCGAGCGGTGGCTACACCTTC.

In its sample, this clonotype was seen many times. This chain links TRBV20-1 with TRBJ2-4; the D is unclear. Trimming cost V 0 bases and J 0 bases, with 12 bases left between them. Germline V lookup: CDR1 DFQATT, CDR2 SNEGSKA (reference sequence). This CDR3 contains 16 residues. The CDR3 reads CSARDPLVLAKNIQYF. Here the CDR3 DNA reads TGCAGTGCTAGAGATCCTTTAGTCTTAGCCAAAAACATTCAGTACTTC.

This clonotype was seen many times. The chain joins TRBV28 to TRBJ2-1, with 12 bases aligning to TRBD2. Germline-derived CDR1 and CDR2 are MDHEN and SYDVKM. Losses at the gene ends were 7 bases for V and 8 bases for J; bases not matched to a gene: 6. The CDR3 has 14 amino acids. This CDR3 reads CASTLTSGGYEQFF. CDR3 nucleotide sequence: TGTGCCAGCACCCTGACTAGCGGGGGTTATGAGCAGTTCTTC.

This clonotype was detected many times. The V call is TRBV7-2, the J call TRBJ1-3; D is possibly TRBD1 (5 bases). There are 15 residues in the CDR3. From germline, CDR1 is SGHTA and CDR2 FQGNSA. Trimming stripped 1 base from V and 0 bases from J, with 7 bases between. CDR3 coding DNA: TGTGCCAGCAGCTTAGACAGGTTCTCTGGAAACACCATATATTTT. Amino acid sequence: CASSLDRFSGNTIYF.

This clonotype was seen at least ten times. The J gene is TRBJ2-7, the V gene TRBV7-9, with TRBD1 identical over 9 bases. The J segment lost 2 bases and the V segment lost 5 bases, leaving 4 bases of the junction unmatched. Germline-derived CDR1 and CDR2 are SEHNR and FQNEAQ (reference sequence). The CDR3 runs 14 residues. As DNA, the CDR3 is TGTGCCAGCAGCGCTCGGGACAGGGCCTACGAGCAGTACTTC. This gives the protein CASSARDRAYEQYF.

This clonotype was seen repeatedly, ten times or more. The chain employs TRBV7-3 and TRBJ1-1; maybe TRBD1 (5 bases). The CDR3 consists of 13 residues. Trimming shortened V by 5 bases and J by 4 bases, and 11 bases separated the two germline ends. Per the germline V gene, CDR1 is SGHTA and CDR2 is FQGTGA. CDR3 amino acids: CASSLGGVTEAFF. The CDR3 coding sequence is TGTGCCAGCAGCCTGGGAGGGGTCACTGAAGCTTTCTTT.

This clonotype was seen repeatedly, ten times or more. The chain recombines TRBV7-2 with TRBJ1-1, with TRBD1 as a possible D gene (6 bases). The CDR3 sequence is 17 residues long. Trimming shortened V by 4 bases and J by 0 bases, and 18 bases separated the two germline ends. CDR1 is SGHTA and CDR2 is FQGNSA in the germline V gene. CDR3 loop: CASSYPTGRGMNTEAFF. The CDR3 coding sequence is TGTGCCAGCAGCTACCCGACAGGTAGGGGGATGAACACTGAAGCTTTCTTT.

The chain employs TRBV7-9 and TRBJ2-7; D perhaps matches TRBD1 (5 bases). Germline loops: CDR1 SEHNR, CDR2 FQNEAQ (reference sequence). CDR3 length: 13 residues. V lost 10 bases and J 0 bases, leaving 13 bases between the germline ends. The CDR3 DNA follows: TGTGCCAACGTCCTGACAGACTCCTACGAGCAGTACGTC. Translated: CANVLTDSYEQYV.

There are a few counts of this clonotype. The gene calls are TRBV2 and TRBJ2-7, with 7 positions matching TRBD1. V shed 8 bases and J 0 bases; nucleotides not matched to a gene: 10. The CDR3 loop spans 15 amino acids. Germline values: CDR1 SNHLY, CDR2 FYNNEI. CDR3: CASSLDRAYSYEQYV. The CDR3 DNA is TGTGCCAGCTCCCTCGACAGGGCTTACTCCTACGAGCAGTACGTC.

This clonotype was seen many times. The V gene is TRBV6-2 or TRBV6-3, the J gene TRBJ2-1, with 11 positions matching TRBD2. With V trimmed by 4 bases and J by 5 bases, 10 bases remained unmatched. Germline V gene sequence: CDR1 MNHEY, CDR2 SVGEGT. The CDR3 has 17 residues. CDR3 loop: CASSSSLLAGVDNEQFF. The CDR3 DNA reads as TGTGCCAGCAGTTCCAGTCTACTAGCGGGGGTGGACAATGAGCAGTTCTTC.

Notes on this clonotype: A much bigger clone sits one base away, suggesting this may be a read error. CDR3 nucleotides: TGTGCCAGCAGTTTTTTGCAGGGGATAAACACCGGGGAGCTGTTTTTT. Its translation: CASSFLQGINTGELFF. The rearrangement uses TRBV6-2 or TRBV6-3 and TRBJ2-2, with TRBD1 as a possible D gene (6 bases). V lost 4 bases and J lost 2, with 14 bases in between. The CDR3 contains 16 residues. Germline V gives CDR1 MNHEY, CDR2 SVGEGT.

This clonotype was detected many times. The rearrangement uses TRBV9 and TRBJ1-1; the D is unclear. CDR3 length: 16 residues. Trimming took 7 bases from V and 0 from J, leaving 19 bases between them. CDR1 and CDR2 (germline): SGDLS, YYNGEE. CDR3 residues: CASSSLVRVMNTEAFF. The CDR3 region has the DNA TGTGCCAGCTCAAGTTTGGTGAGGGTGATGAACACTGAAGCTTTCTTT.

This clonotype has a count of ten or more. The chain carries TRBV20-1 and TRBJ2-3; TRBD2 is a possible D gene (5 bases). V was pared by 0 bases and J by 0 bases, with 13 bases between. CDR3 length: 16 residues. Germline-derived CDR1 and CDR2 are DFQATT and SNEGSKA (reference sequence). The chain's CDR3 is CSARDPGEASTDTQYF. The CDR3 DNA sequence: TGCAGTGCTAGAGATCCCGGGGAAGCTAGCACAGATACGCAGTATTTT.

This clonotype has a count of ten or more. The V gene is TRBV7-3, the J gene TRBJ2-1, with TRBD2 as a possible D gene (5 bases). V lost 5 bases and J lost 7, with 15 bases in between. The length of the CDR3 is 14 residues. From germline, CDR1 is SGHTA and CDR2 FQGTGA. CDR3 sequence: CASSLTRDGNEQFF. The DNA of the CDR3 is TGTGCCAGCAGCCTGACCCGGGATGGGAATGAGCAGTTCTTC.

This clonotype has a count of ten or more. The CDR3 protein is CASINTGAYTEAFF. In DNA form, the CDR3 reads TGTGCCAGCATTAATACAGGGGCCTACACTGAAGCTTTCTTT. The chain employs TRBV28 and TRBJ1-1; TRBD1 agrees at 7 bases. The CDR3 runs to 14 residues. Germline V gene data show CDR1 as MDHEN and CDR2 as SYDVKM. The ends lost 7 bases at V and 3 bases at J; junction bases unmatched: 8.

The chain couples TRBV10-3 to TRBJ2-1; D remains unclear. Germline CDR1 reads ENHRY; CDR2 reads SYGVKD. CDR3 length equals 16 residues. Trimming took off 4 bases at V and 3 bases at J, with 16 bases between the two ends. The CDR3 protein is CAISGSSDVGYNEQFF. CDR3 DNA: TGTGCCATCAGTGGCTCCTCGGACGTAGGCTACAATGAGCAGTTCTTC.

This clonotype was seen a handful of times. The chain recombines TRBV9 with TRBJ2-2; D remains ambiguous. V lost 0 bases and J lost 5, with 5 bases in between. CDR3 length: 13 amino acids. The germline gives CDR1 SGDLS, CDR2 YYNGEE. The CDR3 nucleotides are TGTGCCAGCAGCGTAGTAGGTACCGGGGAGCTGTTTTTT. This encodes CASSVVGTGELFF.

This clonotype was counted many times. The CDR3 reads CASSPGASGGYTF. For the CDR3, the DNA is TGTGCCAGCAGCCCTGGGGCTTCGGGTGGCTACACCTTC. The chain joins TRBV6-5 to TRBJ1-2; TRBD1 might be the D (5 bases). Germline V gene lookup returns CDR1 MNHEY and CDR2 SVGAGI. This CDR3 has 13 residues. Trimming left V 6 bases short and J 7 bases short, with 15 bases between.

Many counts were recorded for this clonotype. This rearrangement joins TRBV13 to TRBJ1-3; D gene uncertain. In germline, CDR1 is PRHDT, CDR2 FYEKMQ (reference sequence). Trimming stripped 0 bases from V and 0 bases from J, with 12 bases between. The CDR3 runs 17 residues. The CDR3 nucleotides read TGTGCCAGCAGCTTAGGAACAAACAGCGTCTCTGGAAACACCATATATTTT. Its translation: CASSLGTNSVSGNTIYF.

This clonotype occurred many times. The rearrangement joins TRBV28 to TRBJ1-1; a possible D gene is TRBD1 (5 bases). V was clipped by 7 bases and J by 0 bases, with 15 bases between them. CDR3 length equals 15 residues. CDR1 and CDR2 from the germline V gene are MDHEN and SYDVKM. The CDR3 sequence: CASKPQRGLNTEAFF. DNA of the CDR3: TGTGCCAGCAAACCTCAAAGGGGATTGAACACTGAAGCTTTCTTT.

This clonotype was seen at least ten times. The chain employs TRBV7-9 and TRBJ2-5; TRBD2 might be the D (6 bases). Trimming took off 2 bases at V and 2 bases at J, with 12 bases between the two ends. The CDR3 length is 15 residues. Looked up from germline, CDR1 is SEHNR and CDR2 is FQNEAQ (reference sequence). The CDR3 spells CASSLLSSGQETQYF. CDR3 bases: TGTGCCAGCAGCTTATTGTCCAGCGGGCAAGAGACCCAGTACTTC. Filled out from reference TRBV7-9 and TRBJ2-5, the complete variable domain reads DTGVSQNPRHKITKRGQNVTFRCDPISEHNRLYWYRQTLGQGPEFLTYFQNEAQLEKSRLLSDRFSAERPKGSFSTLEIQRTEQGDSAMYLCASSLLSSGQETQYFGPGTRLLVL.

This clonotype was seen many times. CDR3: CASSLDLAGGFRTDTQYF. CDR3 bases: TGTGCCAGCAGCTTAGATCTGGCAGGGGGCTTTCGCACAGATACGCAGTATTTT. This rearrangement joins TRBV11-2 to TRBJ2-3, with 8 bases aligning to TRBD1. CDR3 length: 18 residues. CDR1 is SGHAT, CDR2 FQNNGV, per germline. The junction had 9 bases not matched to a gene; V was cut back by 0 bases and J by 1 base.

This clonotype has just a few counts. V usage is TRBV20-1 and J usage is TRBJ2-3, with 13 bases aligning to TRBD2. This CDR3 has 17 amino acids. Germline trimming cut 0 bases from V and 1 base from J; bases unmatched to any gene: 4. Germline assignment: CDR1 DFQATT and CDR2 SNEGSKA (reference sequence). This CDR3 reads CSARDQGTSGGTDTQYF. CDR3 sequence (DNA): TGCAGTGCTAGAGATCAAGGGACTAGCGGGGGCACAGATACGCAGTATTTT.

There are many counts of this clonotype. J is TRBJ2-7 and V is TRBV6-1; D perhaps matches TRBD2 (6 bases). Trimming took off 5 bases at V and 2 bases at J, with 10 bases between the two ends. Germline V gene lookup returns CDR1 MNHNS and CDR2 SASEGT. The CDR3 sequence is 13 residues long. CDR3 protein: CASSTEGAYEQYV. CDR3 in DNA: TGTGCCAGCAGTACGGAGGGCGCCTACGAGCAGTACGTC.

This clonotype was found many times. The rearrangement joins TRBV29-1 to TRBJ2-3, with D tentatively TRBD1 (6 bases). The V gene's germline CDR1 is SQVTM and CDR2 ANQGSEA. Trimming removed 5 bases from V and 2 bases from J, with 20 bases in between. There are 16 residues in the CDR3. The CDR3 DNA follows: TGCAGCGTTCGGCACGGACAGAGGCCCCCCACAGATACGCAGTATTTT. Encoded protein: CSVRHGQRPPTDTQYF.

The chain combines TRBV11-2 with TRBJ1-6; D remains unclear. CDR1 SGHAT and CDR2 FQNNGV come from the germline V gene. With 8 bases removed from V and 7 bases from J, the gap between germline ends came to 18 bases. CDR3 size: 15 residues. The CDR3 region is CASHPESARNSPLHF. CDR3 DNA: TGTGCCAGCCATCCTGAATCGGCCAGGAATTCACCCCTCCACTTT.